This TCR beta chain was identified during a study of read filtering for tumor transcriptome and immune sequencing. Study-wide findings and caveats: RNA-seq captured clonotypes less deeply and reliably than IR-seq.

From about 0.4 ug of RNA, a library with molecular barcoded alpha/delta and beta/gamma adaptors was made. TCRdb processed the reads anew with MiXCR; each CDR3 protein has one entry. The table shows roughly 35,000 distinct CDR3 sequences, with roughly an eighth occurring only once. This clonotype was counted at least ten times. No antigen is known for it. Trimming removed 2 bases from V and 0 bases from J; junction bases left unmatched: 5. CDR3 length: 18 residues. The V gene's germline CDR1 is ENHRY and CDR2 SYGVKD. Sample: a population of CD138-negative cells sorted from bone marrow. The TCR comes from a donor aged 40 or older with multiple myeloma. The chain joins TRBV10-3 to TRBJ2-1; 12 positions agree with TRBD2. Written as DNA, the CDR3 is TGTGCCATCAGTGAGCCGGCGACTAGCGGGAGCTCCTACAATGAGCAGTTCTTC. Translated, it gives CAISEPATSGSSYNEQFF.